This entry lists 29 T cell receptor beta chains sequenced from one sample in a study of cytomegalovirus exposure and HLA in healthy donors. This PCR relied on a set of 60 Vbeta primers and 13 Jbeta primers. The table came from immunoSEQ multiplex PCR; TCRdb's copy has only in-frame clones and leaves some out. The table shows roughly 170,000 clones, with under 90% occurring only once. Specimen: PBMCs. The receptors originated from a male donor in good health and CMV-seronegative.

The chain combines TRBV19 with TRBJ1-2, with D unclear. Per the germline V gene, CDR1 is LNHDA and CDR2 is SQIVND (reference sequence). CDR3 length: 17 amino acids. V shed 5 bases and J shed 0 bases, with 19 bases lying between them. CDR3 bases: TGTGCCAGTAGTCAAACCCCATTCACAGATACTAACTATGGCTACACCTTC. It yields the protein CASSQTPFTDTNYGYTF.

This chain uses TRBV6-6 with TRBJ1-1, with 7 bases fitting TRBD1. V gave up 4 bases and J gave up 0 bases; unmatched junction bases: 8. Germline loops: CDR1 MNHNY, CDR2 SVGAGI (reference sequence). This CDR3 comprises 16 residues. The CDR3 bases are TGTGCCAGCAGTTCCGACAGGGATACCATGAACACTGAAGCTTTCTTT. Residues: CASSSDRDTMNTEAFF.

This clone is a singleton in its sample. The CDR3 region is CASSLLVSYNEQFF. The CDR3 DNA is TGCGCCAGCAGCTTATTAGTTTCCTACAATGAGCAGTTCTTC. The chain joins TRBV5-1 to TRBJ2-1, with D unclear. V lost 2 bases and J 1 base, leaving 7 bases between the germline ends. The CDR3 consists of 14 residues. The germline CDR1 and CDR2 sequences are SGHRS and YFSETQ.

The chain links TRBV10-3 to TRBJ2-7, with D perhaps matching TRBD2 (6 bases). There are 14 residues in the CDR3. Germline CDR1 ENHRY, CDR2 SYGVKD. V lost 11 bases and J 3 bases, leaving 20 bases between the germline ends. The DNA of the CDR3 is TGTGCCTCGAAAGGACCTAGCGATCTCTACGAGCAGTACTTC. This encodes CASKGPSDLYEQYF.

This chain joins TRBV6-5 and TRBJ1-2; 10 positions match TRBD1. Germline trimming cut 2 bases from V and 8 bases from J; bases unmatched to any gene: 8. The CDR3 has 15 amino acids. The V gene's germline CDR1 is MNHEY and CDR2 SVGAGI. CDR3 region: CASSYGGQGSRGYTF. DNA of the CDR3: TGTGCCAGCAGTTACGGGGGACAGGGGTCTAGAGGCTACACCTTC.

This clone was seen a few times. The chain employs TRBV15 and TRBJ1-6; D remains ambiguous. CDR3 length equals 17 residues. CDR1 is LNHNV and CDR2 is YYDKDF in the germline V gene (reference sequence). V lost 5 bases and J 7 bases, leaving 21 bases between the germline ends. The CDR3 coding sequence is TGTGCCACCAGCCGAGTTAAGGTCGCGAGCGGCAATTCACCCCTCCACTTT. This encodes CATSRVKVASGNSPLHF.

This chain links TRBV28 with TRBJ1-4; 10 bases fit TRBD1. The CDR3 is made up of 15 amino acids. V lost 4 bases and J lost 8; bases outside the gene matches: 7. Germline V gene lookup returns CDR1 MDHEN and CDR2 SYDVKM. This CDR3 is CASSSPGQGSEKLFF. The CDR3 DNA reads TGTGCCAGCAGTTCCCCGGGACAGGGGTCGGAAAAACTGTTTTTT.

This sequence joins TRBV5-4 and TRBJ2-7, with D perhaps matching TRBD1 (5 bases). V shed 5 bases and J shed 3 bases, with 9 bases lying between them. Germline assignment: CDR1 SGHNT and CDR2 YYREEE (reference sequence). The length of the CDR3 is 12 residues. CDR3: CASSSDSYEQYF. In DNA form, the CDR3 reads TGTGCCAGCAGTTCCGACAGCTACGAGCAGTACTTC.

This clone occurred a few times. J is TRBJ2-3 and V is TRBV27, with 9 bases matching TRBD2. The CDR3 sequence is 12 residues long. Germline V CDR1 and CDR2: MNHEY, SMNVEV (reference sequence). Trimming at V came to 6 bases and at J to 14 bases, leaving 9 bases not matched to a gene. This CDR3 reads CASRKASGAPYF. The CDR3 DNA reads as TGTGCCAGCAGGAAAGCTAGCGGGGCCCCGTATTTT.

CDR3 amino acids: CASSPRSYEQYF. In DNA form, the CDR3 reads TGTGCCAGCTCACCCCGCTCCTACGAGCAGTACTTC. The chain is built from TRBV18 and TRBJ2-7; D ambiguous. This CDR3 has 12 amino acids. V was shortened by 3 bases and J by 0 bases, with 3 bases between the two germline ends. Looked up from germline, CDR1 is KGHSH and CDR2 is LQKENI.

In the case of this clone: One end of the junction fails to match germline, which may point to a read error. The chain recombines TRBV2 with TRBJ2-5, with a possible D match to TRBD2 (6 bases). The CDR3 totals 13 residues. Germline CDR1 reads SNHLY; CDR2 reads FYNNEI. CDR3 DNA sequence: TGTGCCAACAGTCGGGGGTACCAAGAGACCCAGTACTTC. Amino acid sequence: CANSRGYQETQYF.

The V gene is TRBV2, the J gene TRBJ2-7, with 10 bases aligning to TRBD1. This CDR3 is 14 amino acids long. Germline CDR1 and CDR2: SNHLY and FYNNEI. The V segment lost 7 bases and the J segment 4 bases; nucleotides outside the gene matches: 7. For the CDR3, the DNA is TGTGCCAGCATCCGAGGGACAGGGGCTTACGAGCAGTACTTC. Encoded protein: CASIRGTGAYEQYF. The full variable domain, its missing parts supplied by reference TRBV2 and TRBJ2-7, is EPEVTQTPSHQVTQMGQEVILRCVPISNHLYFYWYRQILGQKVEFLVSFYNNEISEKSEIFDDQFSVERPDGSNFTLKIRSTKLEDSAMYFCASIRGTGAYEQYFGPGTRLTVT.

The chain has TRBV5-4 and TRBJ2-3, with TRBD2 matching 9 bases. Germline V gene lookup returns CDR1 SGHNT and CDR2 YYREEE (reference sequence). V shed 3 bases, J shed 7 bases, and the junction held 9 bases outside the gene matches. This CDR3 region has 15 residues. The DNA of the CDR3 is TGTGCCAGCAGCTCCAGCTCTAGCGGGGCCAATACGCAGTATTTT. Its protein is CASSSSSSGANTQYF.

The chain joins TRBV18 to TRBJ1-3; D not certain. Germline CDR1 KGHSH, CDR2 LQKENI. V was shortened by 3 bases and J by 2 bases, with 11 bases between the two germline ends. The CDR3 spans 15 residues. This chain's CDR3 is CASSPLHSTGNTIYF. The CDR3 DNA sequence: TGTGCCAGCTCACCTCTTCACAGTACTGGAAACACCATATATTTT.

V is TRBV20-1 and J is TRBJ2-3; perhaps TRBD2 as D (6 bases). Trimming removed 6 bases at V and 5 bases at J, with 6 bases between. The CDR3 spans 10 residues. Germline CDR1 is DFQATT and CDR2 is SNEGSKA (reference sequence). The CDR3 nucleotides are TGCAGTGCCGGGGGAGATACGCAGTATTTT. Its protein product is CSAGGDTQYF.

The gene calls are TRBV6-5 and TRBJ2-7; D is unresolved. The CDR3 extends over 14 amino acids. Germline CDR1 reads MNHEY; CDR2 reads SVGAGI. The V and J ends lost 0 bases and 3 bases respectively, with 9 bases between them. As DNA, the CDR3 is TGTGCCAGCAGTTACTCCTTTGGCAGCTACGAGCAGTACTTC. Amino acid sequence: CASSYSFGSYEQYF.

The chain joins TRBV7-9 to TRBJ1-5, with D maybe TRBD1 (5 bases). Trimming took 5 bases from V and 2 from J, leaving 7 bases between them. CDR1 and CDR2 (germline): SEHNR, FQNEAQ (reference sequence). The CDR3 length is 13 residues. The CDR3 spells CASSRGGNQPQHF. CDR3 bases: TGTGCCAGCAGCCGGGGGGGCAATCAGCCCCAGCATTTT.

The V and J genes are TRBV7-3 and TRBJ2-7; 7 nucleotides line up with TRBD1. Per the germline V gene, CDR1 is SGHTA and CDR2 is FQGTGA. The V gene end was trimmed by 5 bases and the J gene end by 2 bases; junction bases not matched to a gene: 9. There are 15 residues in the CDR3. Here the CDR3 DNA reads TGTGCCAGCAGCCAGACAGGGCCTTTTACCTACGAGCAGTACTTC. Translated: CASSQTGPFTYEQYF.

The rearrangement uses TRBV2 and TRBJ2-7; no reliable D call. Germline CDR1 SNHLY, CDR2 FYNNEI. V was clipped by 4 bases and J by 4 bases, with 5 bases between them. The CDR3 covers 11 residues. CDR3 amino acids: CASSVTYEQYF. The CDR3 DNA reads TGTGCCAGCAGTGTTACATACGAGCAGTACTTC.

This chain connects TRBV5-4 to TRBJ2-3; 7 nucleotides line up with TRBD2. The germline CDR1 and CDR2 sequences are SGHNT and YYREEE (reference sequence). V dropped 4 bases and J dropped 1; count of bases not matched to a gene: 12. The CDR3 spans 17 residues. The CDR3 bases are TGTGCCAGCAGCCAAGATATGCCGGGGGGAGGCACAGATACGCAGTATTTT. Protein sequence: CASSQDMPGGGTDTQYF.

In its sample, this clone was seen a few times. This chain connects TRBV5-4 to TRBJ2-3; 7 nucleotides match TRBD2. The CDR3 is 14 residues long. V was clipped by 4 bases and J by 4 bases; unmatched bases: 6. The germline CDR1 and CDR2 sequences are SGHNT and YYREEE (reference sequence). CDR3 protein: CASSAGTKADTQYF. CDR3 bases: TGTGCCAGCAGCGCCGGGACTAAGGCAGATACGCAGTATTTT.

Remarks on this clone: Other DNA sequences in this sample translate to the same CDR3. This sequence joins TRBV30 and TRBJ2-7; 7 nucleotides align to TRBD1. After removal of 0 bases from V and 3 bases from J, the junction contained 2 bases not matched to a gene. Germline V gene lookup returns CDR1 GTSNPN and CDR2 SVGIG (reference sequence). The CDR3 sequence is 13 residues long. The CDR3 spells CAWSVRQGYEQYF. The CDR3 DNA reads as TGTGCCTGGAGTGTACGACAGGGCTACGAGCAGTACTTC.

The chain recombines TRBV5-1 with TRBJ2-2; a possible D gene is TRBD1 (7 bases). From germline, CDR1 is SGHRS and CDR2 YFSETQ. V was clipped by 5 bases and J by 1 base, with 12 bases between them. CDR3 length: 15 amino acids. CDR3 in DNA: TGCGCCAGCAGTCGGGGGACAGTGAACACCGGGGAGCTGTTTTTT. Residues: CASSRGTVNTGELFF.

CDR3 in amino acids: CASGSGFGVTEAFF. The CDR3 coding sequence is TGTGCTAGTGGTTCAGGGTTTGGGGTCACTGAAGCTTTCTTT. The J gene is TRBJ1-1, the V gene TRBV12-5; weak D call: TRBD1 (5 bases). V shed 4 bases and J shed 4 bases, with 13 bases lying between them. The CDR3 contains 14 residues. Germline assignment: CDR1 LGHNT and CDR2 FRNRAP.

J is TRBJ2-5 and V is TRBV27; D may be TRBD1 (6 bases). Per germline, CDR1 MNHEY and CDR2 SMNVEV (reference sequence). The CDR3 is made up of 15 amino acids. The V gene lost 8 bases and the J gene lost 4 bases, with 20 bases spanning the gap. CDR3 DNA: TGTGCCAGCGGAACAGGGATGGTTTCGGCAGAGACCCAGTACTTC. Translating it yields CASGTGMVSAETQYF.

The rearrangement uses TRBV7-2 and TRBJ1-1, with D possibly TRBD1 on 5 matching bases. Per the germline V gene, CDR1 is SGHTA and CDR2 is FQGNSA. With 5 bases removed from V and 5 bases from J, the gap between germline ends came to 21 bases. This CDR3 comprises 16 residues. In nucleotides, the CDR3 is TGTGCCAGCAGCCCGCCCTACTTTGTACGGGGGACTGAAGCTTTCTTT. Amino acids: CASSPPYFVRGTEAFF.

CDR3 coding DNA: TGCGCCAGCACCCCAGGGACAGCTAACTATGGCTACACCTTC. It translates to CASTPGTANYGYTF. The chain couples TRBV5-1 to TRBJ1-2; 7 positions match TRBD1. The germline V gene has CDR1 SGHRS and CDR2 YFSETQ. The CDR3 is 14 residues long. With 6 bases clipped from V and 0 bases from J, the junction kept 5 bases outside the gene matches.

This chain uses TRBV7-2 with TRBJ1-4, with TRBD1 matching 8 bases. Looked up from germline, CDR1 is SGHTA and CDR2 is FQGNSA. This CDR3 region has 16 residues. V lost 5 bases and J lost 7; bases outside the gene matches: 12. CDR3 protein: CASSGPTGVGFEKLFF. The CDR3 nucleotides read TGTGCCAGCAGCGGGCCGACAGGGGTGGGGTTTGAAAAACTGTTTTTT.

Worth noting for this clone: One junction end does not reproduce the germline sequence, and a read error may be involved. This chain connects TRBV7-9 to TRBJ1-1; D perhaps matches TRBD1 (6 bases). CDR1 is SEHNR and CDR2 is FQNEAQ in the germline V gene (reference sequence). The CDR3 loop spans 11 amino acids. For the CDR3, the DNA is TGTTCCAGCAGCCAGGGGACATACCAAATCTTT. Translation: CSSSQGTYQIF.